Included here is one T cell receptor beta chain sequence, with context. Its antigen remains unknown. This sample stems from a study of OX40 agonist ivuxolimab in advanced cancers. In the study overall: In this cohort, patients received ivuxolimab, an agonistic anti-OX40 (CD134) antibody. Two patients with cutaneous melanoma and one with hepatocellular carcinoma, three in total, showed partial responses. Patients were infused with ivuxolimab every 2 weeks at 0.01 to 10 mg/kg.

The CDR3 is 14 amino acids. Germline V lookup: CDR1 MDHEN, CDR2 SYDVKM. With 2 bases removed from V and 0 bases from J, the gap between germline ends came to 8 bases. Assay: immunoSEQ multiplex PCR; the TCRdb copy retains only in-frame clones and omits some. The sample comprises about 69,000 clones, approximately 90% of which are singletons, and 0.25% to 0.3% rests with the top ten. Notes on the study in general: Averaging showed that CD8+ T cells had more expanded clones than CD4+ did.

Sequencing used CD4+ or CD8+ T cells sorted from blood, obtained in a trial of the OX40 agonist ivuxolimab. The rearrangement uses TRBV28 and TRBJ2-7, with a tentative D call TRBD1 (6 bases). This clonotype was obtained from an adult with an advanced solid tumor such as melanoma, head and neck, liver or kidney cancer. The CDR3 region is CASSLPDSSYEQYF. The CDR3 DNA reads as TGTGCCAGCAGTTTACCGGACAGCTCCTACGAGCAGTACTTC.